This T cell receptor beta chain came from a study of shared clonotypes between healthy human individuals. Whole-study context: Aged between 18 and 49, the donors were two women and a few men.

Germline CDR1 and CDR2: LNHDA and SQIVND (reference sequence). Trimming at V came to 4 bases and at J to 0 bases, leaving 0 bases not matched to a gene. This CDR3 region has 15 residues. The authors distributed each subset's genomic DNA evenly over several immunoSEQ plates. The repertoire was sequenced with immunoSEQ multiplex PCR; TCRdb's copy has only in-frame clones and lacks some. The sample consists of some 2.3 million clones, 90% to 95% of them appearing once. Healthy and HIV-negative, the adult donors had no recent acute infections or vaccinations. With respect to this clone: Its cognate antigen is unknown. Distinct nucleotide sequences in the sample also encode this CDR3.

The study, taken as a whole, reports: Represented diversity (both genetic and exposure-history) was limited by the small number of donors.

The chain links TRBV19 to TRBJ2-3; 11 bases agree with TRBD2. The sequencing sample was made of naive CD4+ T cells from PBMCs. As for subset: CD45RA+ positively selected. The receptor was derived from a man aged 18-30 years in good health. Some clones in this sample may be carry-over from other donors' samples. The CDR3 DNA is TGTGCCAGTAGTAGACTAGCGGGAAGCACAGATACGCAGTATTTT. Encoded protein: CASSRLAGSTDTQYF.